This entry features one T cell receptor (beta chain) sequence. Only a few counts were recorded for this clone. No cognate antigen has been identified for it. No much larger clone exists at a distance of one base, and base qualities are not known. CDR1 and CDR2, per the germline V gene (reference sequence), are LNHDA and SQIVND. Unmatched junction bases come to 2, with V trimmed by 3 bases and J by 5 bases. The CDR3 spans 14 residues, from the cysteine through the phenylalanine. Solely the CDR3 DNA is kept, with 42 bases framed from the first base. This sample stems from a study of CD8+ T cells in alopecia areata (dated by TCRdb to the late 2010s). Regarding the research as a whole: The treated patients took part in an open-label pilot trial in which moderate-to-severe alopecia areata was treated with oral tofacitinib at 5 to 10 mg twice daily. Biopsies were taken from tofacitinib-treated patients at baseline and again at 4 and 24 weeks into treatment, and several of those patients also had a later scalp biopsy. Human TCRbeta sequencing covered scalp tissue and sorted CD4+ and CD8+ peripheral blood T cells from patchy and totalis/universalis alopecia areata patients and healthy controls. Scalp clonality was compared among normal scalp (n=4), patchy alopecia areata scalp (n=8), and alopecia totalis/universalis scalp (n=8). The study used high-throughput TCRbeta sequencing to examine T cell clonal expansion in alopecia areata, in both the C3H/HeJ mouse model and human patients. Tofacitinib was given for 6 to 18 months, followed by 6 months of follow-up off drug to assess delayed response and recurrence. RNA was extracted with the PAXgene miRNA kit for fixed scalp, the miRNeasy kit for PBMCs, and the RNeasy kit for mouse skin. TCRbeta CDR3 regions were amplified by immunoSEQ multiplex PCR using 35 Vbeta forward and 13 Jbeta reverse primers. The research as a whole found: Unlike mouse skin, which is dominated by gammadelta T cells, normal human skin has resident alphabeta T cells that are also sequenced, and this complicates analysis of the scalp TCR repertoire. Compared with mice, TCR sequences shared between patients were less clear, possibly partly because of HLA diversity across the patient population. Higher clonality and more expanded CD8+ clones were observed in lesional scalp than in normal scalp, particularly in alopecia totalis/universalis, a finding suggestive of antigenic drive.

The sample's time point, from its label and the paper: baseline before oral tofacitinib. Peripheral blood and lesional scalp punch biopsies were obtained from patients with alopecia areata. After PBMCs were isolated by density centrifugation and stained for CD3, CD4 and CD8, a FACSAria was used to sort CD4+ and CD8+ T cells. Library creation used the immunoSEQ multiplex PCR assay. RNA was extracted from all samples and reverse transcribed into cDNA, which served as template for TCR sequencing. SuperScript III was used to make first-strand cDNA, primed with a 2:1 mix of oligo-dT and random hexamers. A synthetic immune receptor repertoire was used to measure amplification bias, and any remaining bias was corrected computationally. The authors' pipeline ran thus. After raw reads were preprocessed to remove errors, the CDR3 was defined following IMGT conventions as running from the conserved cysteine to phenylalanine. Clonality was calculated as 1 minus Shannon entropy normalized by log2 of the number of productive unique TCRs. Scalp TCRbeta sequences were cross-referenced with sorted blood CD4 and CD8 repertoires so that the CD4 or CD8 identity of scalp clones could be inferred. The clones in this table, taken by TCRdb from immuneACCESS, are in-frame only. Not every clone is retained; where verified, under half of the shortfall comes from an unresolved V gene, and the cause of the rest is unknown. The V and J calls and clone size were taken over from that table, and D and trimming were inferred from the DNA. This sample holds hundreds of thousands of clones; about two thirds were observed only once. The ten largest clones add up to more than 0.95% of the sample.

This clonotype was obtained from a human donor with alopecia areata. The material was CD4+ T cells sorted from blood, obtained at week 0. The rearrangement joined TRBV19 to TRBJ2-1; 9 central nucleotides agree with TRBD1. The nucleotides read TGTGCCAGTAGTATGCGGGACAGGGACAATGAGCAGTTCTTC. This sequence encodes CASSMRDRDNEQFF. With the portions outside the CDR3 filled from the reference TRBV19 and TRBJ2-1 genes, the complete variable region becomes DGGITQSPKYLFRKEGQNVTLSCEQNLNHDAMYWYRQDPGQGLRLIYYSQIVNDFQKGDIAEGYSVSREKKESFPLTVTSAQKNPTAFYLCASSMRDRDNEQFFGPGTRLTVL.